This is a list of T cell receptor beta chains from one sample in a study of blood T cell repertoires in COVID-19. This table comes from immunoSEQ multiplex PCR, and its TCRdb copy is limited to in-frame clones, with some not included. The profile shows 120,000 to 150,000 clones, just under 85% of them singletons. Sequencing input: peripheral blood. The receptor source for this set is a woman aged 40 to 50 with active or convalescent COVID-19. The CDR3 runs from the conserved cysteine through the conserved F or W. The order of the fields is D gene, clone size, V gene, J gene, CDR3 DNA, CDR3 protein. D genes are given only for firm matches. Size is omitted from some rows. Given values are once, few, many or a class for expanded clones.

>TRBD1|NA|TRBV28|TRBJ1-3
TGTGCCAGCAGCCAGACAGGGTCCGGAAACACCATATATTTT
CASSQTGSGNTIYF
>TRBD1|NA|TRBV6-6|TRBJ2-7
TGTGCCAGCAGTTACTCGCCCGGGACAGGGGCCTACGAGCAGTACTTC
CASSYSPGTGAYEQYF
>TRBD1|NA|TRBV29-1|TRBJ1-5
TGCAGCGTTGAAGCCCAGGGGGCGGAGGGCAATCAGCCCCAGCATTTT
CSVEAQGAEGNQPQHF
>NA|NA|TRBV11-2|TRBJ2-7
TGTGCCAGCAGCTCCCCTCAGGCTGGGGCGTCTGAGCAGTACTTC
CASSSPQAGASEQYF
>TRBD2|NA|TRBV7-9|TRBJ2-5
TGTGCCAGCAGCTCACCCTTATTTAGACTCCGCGGGGGTCAAGAGACCCAGTACTTC
CASSSPLFRLRGGQETQYF
>NA|NA|TRBV5-5|TRBJ1-1
TGTGCCAGCAGCTTACAGGGAGGGGCGGTCACTGAAGCTTTCTTT
CASSLQGGAVTEAFF
>NA|NA|TRBV6-5|TRBJ2-7
TGTGCCAGCAGTTACAGGGGGGGCGAGCAGTACTTC
CASSYRGGEQYF
>NA|NA|TRBV18|TRBJ2-1
TGTGCCAGCTCACCCGAGCTGAGTGAGCAGTTCTTC
CASSPELSEQFF
>TRBD2|NA|TRBV5-6|TRBJ2-1
TGTGCCAGCAGCTTGGCCAGCGGGGGGTGGAATGAGCAGTTCTTC
CASSLASGGWNEQFF
>TRBD2|NA|TRBV27|TRBJ2-3
TGTGCCAGCAGTCCCCATGCTCGGGGACTAGCAGCGGGAGCCGACGGCACAGATACGCAGTATTTT
CASSPHARGLAAGADGTDTQYF
>TRBD2|NA|TRBV19|TRBJ2-7
TGTGCCAGTAGTATTCAGGCGGGGGTTGACGAGCAGTACTTC
CASSIQAGVDEQYF
>TRBD1|NA|TRBV28|TRBJ1-2
TGTGCCAGCAGTACACCGGGACAGGGTTCCTATGGCTACACCTTC
CASSTPGQGSYGYTF
>NA|once|TRBV19|TRBJ1-2
TGTGCCAGTAGTACCCCGACAGGAAGAAGGGATGGCTACACCTTC
CASSTPTGRRDGYTF
>TRBD1|NA|TRBV2|TRBJ2-7
TGTGCCAGTCGGGACAGGGGCTCCCTCGAGCAGTACTTC
CASRDRGSLEQYF
>NA|NA|TRBV5-1|TRBJ1-5
TGCGCCAGCAGCTTGGACGGCTACTCGGGTCAGCCCCAGCATTTT
CASSLDGYSGQPQHF
>TRBD2|NA|TRBV19|TRBJ2-2
TGTGCCAGTGAGACTAGCGAGAACACCGGGGAGCTGTTTTTT
CASETSENTGELFF
>TRBD1|NA|TRBV14|TRBJ2-7
TGTGCCAGCAGCCCCGGACAGGGGGCCTACGAGCAGTACTTC
CASSPGQGAYEQYF
>TRBD1|NA|TRBV25-1|TRBJ1-1
TGTGCCAGCAGTGCCTACTACCGGGACAGGGGGGGAAGCACTGAAGCTTTCTTT
CASSAYYRDRGGSTEAFF
>NA|NA|TRBV25-1|TRBJ1-3
TGTGCCAGCAGCTCCGCGTCTGGAAACACCATATATTTT
CASSSASGNTIYF
>NA|NA|TRBV18|TRBJ1-2
TGTGCCAGCTCATCGGGTCGGGTAGGGAGTGGCGGCGGGAATGGCTACACCTTC
CASSSGRVGSGGGNGYTF
>TRBD1|NA|TRBV3-1/TRBV3-2|TRBJ1-5
TGTGCCAGCAGCTGGGGACAGGGTGGGAATCAGCCCCAGCATTTT
CASSWGQGGNQPQHF
>NA|few|TRBV10-1|TRBJ2-2
TGCGCCACTCGAGCGAACCGGAACACCGGGGAGCTGTTTTTT
CATRANRNTGELFF
>TRBD1|NA|TRBV5-1|TRBJ1-4
TGCGCCAGCAGCGCGGGACAGGGTGGCGAAAAACTGTTTTTT
CASSAGQGGEKLFF
>TRBD2|NA|TRBV7-9|TRBJ2-5
TGTGCCAGCAGACTAGCGCCCGTTTTGGGGCAAGAGACCCAGTACTTC
CASRLAPVLGQETQYF
>NA|few|TRBV7-2|TRBJ1-2
TGTGCCAGCAGCTTAACCCCCGACAGTGGCTATGGCTACACCTTC
CASSLTPDSGYGYTF
>NA|few|TRBV21-1|TRBJ1-5
TGTGCCAGCAGCCATACAGGGGGCAGTCAGCCCCAGCATTTT
CASSHTGGSQPQHF
>NA|few|TRBV11-2|TRBJ2-7
TGTGCCAGCAGCTTTGGACTGTCGGGATACGAGCAGTACTTC
CASSFGLSGYEQYF
>TRBD2|NA|TRBV6-5|TRBJ2-1
TGTGCCAGCAGTTACTCCGGGGGGAACTACAATGAGCAGTTCTTC
CASSYSGGNYNEQFF
>TRBD1|few|TRBV27|TRBJ1-2
TGTGCCAGCAGCCCGGGACAGGGCCTTATTTATGGCTACACCTTC
CASSPGQGLIYGYTF
>NA|NA|TRBV7-2|TRBJ2-1
TGTGCCAGCAGCTTAGATCCCACCGTGCGGAATGAGCAGTTCTTC
CASSLDPTVRNEQFF
>NA|NA|TRBV12-5|TRBJ2-5
TGTGCTAGTGGTTTCGACTTGGTAGGACAAGAGACCCAGTACTTC
CASGFDLVGQETQYF
>NA|NA|TRBV7-9|TRBJ1-1
TGTGCCAGCAGCGTTGGCGGTAGGAATGCTGAAGCTTTCTTT
CASSVGGRNAEAFF
>TRBD1|NA|TRBV23-1|TRBJ1-2
TGCGCCAGCGGCAGACAGGGAAACTATGGCTACACCTTC
CASGRQGNYGYTF
>TRBD1|once|TRBV18|TRBJ1-5
TGTGCCAGCTCACCTTCGCCCTACCCTCAGGGGGGTGAGGATCAGCCCCAGCATTTT
CASSPSPYPQGGEDQPQHF
>NA|once|TRBV7-2|TRBJ1-4
TGTGCCAGCAGCTTAGTGGGCAGGAGGGGTGAAAAACTGTTTTTT
CASSLVGRRGEKLFF
>TRBD1|NA|TRBV4-1|TRBJ1-1
TGCGCCAGCAGCCAACCTGACAGGGTCCGGTTGCGTAGCACTGAAGCTTTCTTT
CASSQPDRVRLRSTEAFF
>TRBD2|NA|TRBV4-1|TRBJ2-2
TGCGCCAGCAGCTCAACCGGACTAGCGAGGGCCGGGGAGCTGTTTTTT
CASSSTGLARAGELFF
>NA|NA|TRBV7-2|TRBJ2-7
TGTGCCAGCAGCTTAGCCGGGATAAACGAGCAGTACTTC
CASSLAGINEQYF
>NA|NA|TRBV5-1|TRBJ1-4
TGCGCCAGCAGCGATACTTTGGCAGGGGCTGAAAAACTGTTTTTT
CASSDTLAGAEKLFF